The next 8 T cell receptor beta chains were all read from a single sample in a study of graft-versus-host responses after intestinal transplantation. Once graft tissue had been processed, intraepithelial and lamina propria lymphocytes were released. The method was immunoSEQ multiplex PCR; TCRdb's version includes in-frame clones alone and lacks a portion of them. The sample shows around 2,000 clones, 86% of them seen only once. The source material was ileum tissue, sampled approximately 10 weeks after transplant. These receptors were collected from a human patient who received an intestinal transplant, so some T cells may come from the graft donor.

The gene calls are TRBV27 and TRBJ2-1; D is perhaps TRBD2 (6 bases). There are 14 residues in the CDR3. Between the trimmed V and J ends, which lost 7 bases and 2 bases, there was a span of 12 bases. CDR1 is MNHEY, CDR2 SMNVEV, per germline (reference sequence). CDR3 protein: CASKDSGAYNEQFF. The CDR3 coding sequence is TGTGCCAGCAAAGATAGCGGAGCCTACAATGAGCAGTTCTTC.

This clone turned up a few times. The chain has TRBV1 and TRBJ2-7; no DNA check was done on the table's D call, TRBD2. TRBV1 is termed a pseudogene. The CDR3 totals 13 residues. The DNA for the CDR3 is TGCACCAGCAGCACTGGGGGGGGTTACGAGCAGTACTTC. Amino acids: CTSSTGGGYEQYF.

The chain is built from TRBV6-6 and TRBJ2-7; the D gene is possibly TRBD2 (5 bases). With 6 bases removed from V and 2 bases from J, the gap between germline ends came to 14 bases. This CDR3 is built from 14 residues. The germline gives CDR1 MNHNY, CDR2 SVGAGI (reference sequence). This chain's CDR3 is CASSPDGLAYEQYF. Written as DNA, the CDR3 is TGTGCCAGCAGCCCGGACGGACTCGCCTACGAGCAGTACTTC.

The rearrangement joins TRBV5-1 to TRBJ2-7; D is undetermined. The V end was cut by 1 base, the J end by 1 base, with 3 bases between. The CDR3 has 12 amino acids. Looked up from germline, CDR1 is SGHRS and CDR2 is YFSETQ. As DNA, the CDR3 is TGCGCCAGCAGCTTGACTTCCTACGAGCAGTACTTC. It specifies CASSLTSYEQYF.

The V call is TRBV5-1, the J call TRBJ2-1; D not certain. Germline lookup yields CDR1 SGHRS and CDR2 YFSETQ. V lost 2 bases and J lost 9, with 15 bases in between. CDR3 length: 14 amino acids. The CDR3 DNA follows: TGCGCCAGCAGCTTCCCCCCCTTAGAAGCTGAGCAGTTCTTC. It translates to CASSFPPLEAEQFF.

The DNA for the CDR3 is TGTGCTAGTGGTTTGCCACCCCCGGGACAGGAAAATGAAAAACTGTTTTTT. This sequence encodes CASGLPPPGQENEKLFF. The chain couples TRBV12-5 to TRBJ1-4; 8 bases map to TRBD1. The V gene's germline CDR1 is LGHNT and CDR2 FRNRAP. The CDR3 contains 17 residues. V shed 2 bases, J shed 5 bases, and the junction held 10 bases outside the gene matches.

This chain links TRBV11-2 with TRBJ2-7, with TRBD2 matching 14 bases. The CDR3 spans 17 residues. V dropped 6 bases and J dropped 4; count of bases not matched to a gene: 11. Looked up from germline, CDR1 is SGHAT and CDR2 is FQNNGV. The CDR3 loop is CASSPHGTSGSRYEQYF. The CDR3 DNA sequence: TGTGCCAGCAGTCCTCACGGGACTAGCGGGAGTAGATACGAGCAGTACTTC.

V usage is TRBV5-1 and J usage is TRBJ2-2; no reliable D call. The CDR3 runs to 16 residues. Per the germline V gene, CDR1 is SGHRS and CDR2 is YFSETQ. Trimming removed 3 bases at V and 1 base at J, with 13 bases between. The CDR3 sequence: CASSSAEGGNTGELFF. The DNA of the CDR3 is TGCGCCAGCAGCTCGGCGGAAGGTGGGAACACCGGGGAGCTGTTTTTT.